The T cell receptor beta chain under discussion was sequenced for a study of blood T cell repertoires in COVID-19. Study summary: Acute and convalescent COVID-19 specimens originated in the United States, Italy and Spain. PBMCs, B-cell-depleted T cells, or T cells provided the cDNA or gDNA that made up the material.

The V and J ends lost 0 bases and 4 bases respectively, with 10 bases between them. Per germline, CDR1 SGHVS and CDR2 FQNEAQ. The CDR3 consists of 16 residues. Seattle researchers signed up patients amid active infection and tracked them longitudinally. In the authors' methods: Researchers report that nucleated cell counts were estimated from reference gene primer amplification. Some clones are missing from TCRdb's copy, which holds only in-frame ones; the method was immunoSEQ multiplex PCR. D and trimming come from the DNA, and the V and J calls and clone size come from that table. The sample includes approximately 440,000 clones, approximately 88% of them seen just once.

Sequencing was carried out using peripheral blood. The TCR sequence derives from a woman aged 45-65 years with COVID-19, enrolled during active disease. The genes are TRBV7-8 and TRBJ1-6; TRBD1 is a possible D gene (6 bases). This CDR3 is CASSLAQGPYNSPLHF. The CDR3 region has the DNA TGTGCCAGCAGCTTAGCGCAGGGGCCTTATAATTCACCCCTCCACTTT.